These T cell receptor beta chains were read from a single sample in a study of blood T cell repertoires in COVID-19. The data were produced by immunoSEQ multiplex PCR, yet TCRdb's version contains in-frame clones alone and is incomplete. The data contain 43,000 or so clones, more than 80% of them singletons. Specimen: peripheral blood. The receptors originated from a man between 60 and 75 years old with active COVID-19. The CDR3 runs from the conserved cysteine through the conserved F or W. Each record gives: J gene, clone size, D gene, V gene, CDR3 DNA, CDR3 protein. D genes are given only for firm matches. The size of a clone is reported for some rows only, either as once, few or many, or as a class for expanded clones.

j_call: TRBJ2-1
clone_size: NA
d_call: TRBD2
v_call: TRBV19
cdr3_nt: TGTGCCAGTAAGGTCCAAGGCGGGAGCTACTACAATGAGCAGTTCTTC
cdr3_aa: CASKVQGGSYYNEQFF

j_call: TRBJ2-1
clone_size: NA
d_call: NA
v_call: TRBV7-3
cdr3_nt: TGTGCCAGCAGCTTGATCCGGGGGAAAGACAATGAGCAGTTCTTC
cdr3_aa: CASSLIRGKDNEQFF

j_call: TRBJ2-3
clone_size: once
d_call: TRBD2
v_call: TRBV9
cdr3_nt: TGTGCCAGCAGCTTGGGACTAGCCACGCCTCCAGATACGCAGTATTTT
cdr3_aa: CASSLGLATPPDTQYF

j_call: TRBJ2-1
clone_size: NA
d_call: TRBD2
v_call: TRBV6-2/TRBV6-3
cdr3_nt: TGTGCCAGCAGTCGGGAGCTAGCGGCCCCCTACAATGAGCAGTTCTTC
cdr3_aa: CASSRELAAPYNEQFF

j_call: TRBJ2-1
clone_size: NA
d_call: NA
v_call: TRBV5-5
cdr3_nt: TGTGCCAGCAGCTTTGGTGGGGGCGCGCTGTTCTATGAGCAGTTCTTC
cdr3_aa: CASSFGGGALFYEQFF

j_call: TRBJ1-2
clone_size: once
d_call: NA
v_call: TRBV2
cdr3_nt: TGTGCCAGCACCGGAGTGAGGGTAATTGGCTACACCTTC
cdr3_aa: CASTGVRVIGYTF

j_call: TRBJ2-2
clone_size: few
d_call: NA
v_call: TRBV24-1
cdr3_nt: TGTGCCACCAGTGAGGAGGATCCGGTCTCCACCGGGGAGCTGTTTTTT
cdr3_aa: CATSEEDPVSTGELFF

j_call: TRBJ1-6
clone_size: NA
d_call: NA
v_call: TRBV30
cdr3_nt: TGTGCCTGGAGGAGAGAGTCAAATTCACCCCTCCACTTT
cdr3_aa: CAWRRESNSPLHF

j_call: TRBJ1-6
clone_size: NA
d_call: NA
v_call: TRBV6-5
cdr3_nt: TGTGCCAGCAGTTACTCAGGGGGATCGGATTCACCCCTCCACTTT
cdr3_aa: CASSYSGGSDSPLHF

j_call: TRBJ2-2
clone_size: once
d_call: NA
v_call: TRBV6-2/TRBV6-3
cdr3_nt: TGTGCCAGCAGCCAGAATCGGGTCACCGGGGAGCTGTTTTTT
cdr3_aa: CASSQNRVTGELFF

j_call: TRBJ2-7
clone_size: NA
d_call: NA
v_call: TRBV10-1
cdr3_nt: TGCGCCAGCCGGAAAGTACGGGAGCAGGTTCCCTACGAGCAGTACTTC
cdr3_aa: CASRKVREQVPYEQYF

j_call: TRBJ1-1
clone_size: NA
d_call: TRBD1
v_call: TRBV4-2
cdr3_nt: TGTGCCAGCAGCCAAGACCTTTTGGACAGGGGGAATGAAGCTTTCTTT
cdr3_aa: CASSQDLLDRGNEAFF

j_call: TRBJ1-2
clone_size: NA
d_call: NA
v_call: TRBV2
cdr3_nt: TGTGCCAGCAGGGCAGACTATGGCTACACCTTC
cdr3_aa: CASRADYGYTF

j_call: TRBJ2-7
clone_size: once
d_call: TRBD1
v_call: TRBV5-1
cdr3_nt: TGCGCCAGCAGTTCGGGGTGGGACAGGGGGCCGGACGAGCAGTACTTC
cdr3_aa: CASSSGWDRGPDEQYF

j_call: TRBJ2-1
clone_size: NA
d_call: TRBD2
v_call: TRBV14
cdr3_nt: TGTGCCAGCAGCTTCGGACTAGGAAAAGGCAATGAGCAGTTCTTC
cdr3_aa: CASSFGLGKGNEQFF

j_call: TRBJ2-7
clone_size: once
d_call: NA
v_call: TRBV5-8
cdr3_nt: TGTGCCAGCAGTTTTGGACAGCCCTACGAGCAGTACTTC
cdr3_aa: CASSFGQPYEQYF

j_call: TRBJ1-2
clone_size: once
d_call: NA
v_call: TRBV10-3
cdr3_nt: TGTGCCATCAGTGAGCCCAGGGCTGGCTATGGCTACACCTTC
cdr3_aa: CAISEPRAGYGYTF